Ten or more counts support the clone carrying this T cell receptor beta chain. Its specificity is unknown. The missing CDR3 end, 3 residues past where the read stops, is filled in from the germline J gene. The sample originates from a study of T cell clonality in common variable immunodeficiency. Patients and controls were mostly of Caucasian heritage. The ends were cut back, 2 bases at V and 2 bases at J, with 3 bases in the middle. Germline CDR1 and CDR2: SEHNR and FQNEAQ (reference sequence). This CDR3 is 12 amino acids long. The study's findings and limits: Links between repertoire features and CVID complications were heterogeneity-limited. The cause of increased CVID clonality remains unclear without subpopulation sequencing. In common variable immunodeficiency, TCR beta chains reportedly carried fewer deletions and N-nucleotide insertions.

The data were produced by immunoSEQ multiplex PCR, yet TCRdb's version contains in-frame clones alone and is incomplete. This repertoire lists under 40,000 clones without singletons; 2.5% to 3.5% sits in the top ten. Material: peripheral blood mononuclear cells. This clonotype originated in a person between 18 and 75 years old in good health. J is TRBJ2-5 and V is TRBV7-9; no definite D call. This CDR3 is CASSLQQETQYF. The CDR3 DNA, read in part, is TGTGCCAGCAGCTTACAGCAAGAGACC.